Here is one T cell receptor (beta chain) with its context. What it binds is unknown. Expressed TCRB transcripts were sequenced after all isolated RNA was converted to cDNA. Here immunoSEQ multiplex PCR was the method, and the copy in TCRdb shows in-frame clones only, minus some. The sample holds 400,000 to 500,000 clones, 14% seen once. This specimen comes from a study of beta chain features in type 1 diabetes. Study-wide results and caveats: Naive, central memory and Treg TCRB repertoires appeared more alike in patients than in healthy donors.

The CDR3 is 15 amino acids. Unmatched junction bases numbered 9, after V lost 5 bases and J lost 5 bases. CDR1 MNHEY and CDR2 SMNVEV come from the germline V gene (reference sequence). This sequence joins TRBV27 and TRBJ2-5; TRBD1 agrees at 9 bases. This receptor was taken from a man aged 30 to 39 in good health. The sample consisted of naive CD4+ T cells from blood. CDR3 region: CASSGLGTGIETQYF. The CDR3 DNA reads TGTGCCAGCAGTGGGCTGGGGACAGGGATCGAGACCCAGTACTTC.